This T cell receptor beta chain was found in a study of blood T cell repertoires in COVID-19. About the research overall: Sites in the United States, Italy and Spain provided acute and convalescent COVID-19 samples. T cells, B-cell-depleted T cells, or PBMCs provided the cDNA or gDNA that served as material.

The germline CDR1 and CDR2 sequences are MDHEN and SYDVKM. V was cut by 7 bases and J by 0 bases, with 10 bases left in between. This CDR3 contains 14 residues. Under the authors' procedure: Amplified reference gene primers provided the basis for estimating nucleated cell counts. TCRdb's copy holds only in-frame clones and misses some; the assay was immunoSEQ multiplex PCR. The DNA gave D and trimming, while V, J and clone size come from that table. The table includes 110,000 or so clones, 55% to 75% detected once. This receptor was taken from a woman between 40 and 55 years old with acute or convalescent COVID-19. Sequenced material: peripheral blood. The chain combines TRBV28 with TRBJ1-5, with D uncertain. CDR3 coding DNA: TGTGCCAGCAATGGAGTCTATAGCAATCAGCCCCAGCATTTT. Protein: CASNGVYSNQPQHF.